A selection of T cell receptor beta chains follows, all from one sample in a study of blood T cell repertoires in COVID-19. Sequencing was performed with immunoSEQ multiplex PCR; in TCRdb, only in-frame clones are kept and a portion is missing. The sample holds some 110,000 clones; around 84% are singletons and the top ten take approximately 3.9%. The sequencing input was PBMCs or T cells enriched from blood (not recorded which). The receptors come from a woman aged 30 to 39 who had recovered from COVID-19. The CDR3 runs from the conserved cysteine through the conserved F or W. D genes are given only for firm matches. Clone size appears in some rows only: once, few, many, or a class for an expanded clone.

D gene,J gene,V gene,clone size,CDR3 DNA,CDR3 protein
NA,TRBJ1-1,TRBV15,NA,TGTGCCACCAGTCCAGGACTGCAGGGGATGGAAAGCACTGAAGCTTTCTTT,CATSPGLQGMESTEAFF
TRBD1,TRBJ2-7,TRBV10-3,few,TGTGCCATCAGTGAGGGGACAGGGGGTTATTCCTACGAGCAGTACTTC,CAISEGTGGYSYEQYF
TRBD2,TRBJ2-1,TRBV5-5,NA,TGTGCCAGCAGCTTTCGGCGTCCGGGACTAGCGTCCTACAATGAGCAGTTCTTC,CASSFRRPGLASYNEQFF
NA,TRBJ2-3,TRBV11-3,NA,TGTGCCAGCAGTCCAGGGGCGACTGGGACAGATACGCAGTATTTT,CASSPGATGTDTQYF
NA,TRBJ2-7,TRBV9,NA,TGTGCCAGCAGCGTGGGCCCCTTTGACGAGCAGTACTTC,CASSVGPFDEQYF
TRBD1,TRBJ1-4,TRBV7-8,once,TGTGCCAGCAGCTTAGAGAGGACAGGGCGGGAAAAACTGTTTTTT,CASSLERTGREKLFF
TRBD2,TRBJ2-1,TRBV2,few,TGTGCCAGCAGTGGAACTAGCGGGAGTCGATCGTACAATGAGCAGTTCTTC,CASSGTSGSRSYNEQFF
NA,TRBJ1-2,TRBV5-8,NA,TGTGCCAGCACCCTAAGAGGGCCCTATGGCTACACCTTC,CASTLRGPYGYTF
NA,TRBJ2-7,TRBV21-1,NA,TGTGCCAGCAGCAAAAGCCCAGCGGGAGCTCTTCCGTACTTC,CASSKSPAGALPYF
NA,TRBJ1-1,TRBV21-1,NA,TGTGCCAGCAGCGACGCCCCCGGGGACACTGAAGCTTTCTTT,CASSDAPGDTEAFF
TRBD1,TRBJ1-6,TRBV30,once,TGTGCCTGGAGTGTACGACAGGGGGATTCACCCCTCCACTTT,CAWSVRQGDSPLHF
NA,TRBJ2-4,TRBV5-5,NA,TGTGCCAGCAGTACCAAAAACATTCAGTACTTC,CASSTKNIQYF
NA,TRBJ2-3,TRBV3-1/TRBV3-2,few,TGTGCCAGCAGCCAAGTGGGGGGAGCTGCAGATACGCAGTATTTT,CASSQVGGAADTQYF
TRBD1,TRBJ2-2,TRBV2,NA,TGTGCCAGCAGCAACCAGGACAGGGGGCAGGGGGAGCTGTTTTTT,CASSNQDRGQGELFF
NA,TRBJ2-5,TRBV6-5,NA,TGTGCCAGCACCCGAGACTGGGAGACCCAGTACTTC,CASTRDWETQYF
TRBD2,TRBJ2-5,TRBV3-1/TRBV3-2,NA,TGTGCCAGCAGCCATGTTGGACTAGCGGGAGAGGAGACCCAGTACTTC,CASSHVGLAGEETQYF
TRBD1,TRBJ2-7,TRBV6-5,few,TGTGCCAGCAGCACCGGGACAGGGCCCTACGAGCAGTACTTC,CASSTGTGPYEQYF
NA,TRBJ2-2,TRBV6-4,NA,TGTGCCAGCAGAATAACGAACACCGGGGAGCTGTTTTTT,CASRITNTGELFF
TRBD2,TRBJ2-1,TRBV5-1,NA,TGCGCCAGCAGTCCGGACGCGGGGGGCAATGAGCAGTTCTTC,CASSPDAGGNEQFF
NA,TRBJ1-5,TRBV30,NA,TGTGCCTGGAACGGTGAGGGTCAGCCCCAGCATTTT,CAWNGEGQPQHF
TRBD2,TRBJ2-1,TRBV30,few,TGTGCCTGGAGTGTTGTGGGGACTAGGGGTAATGATGAGCAGTTCTTC,CAWSVVGTRGNDEQFF
NA,TRBJ1-1,TRBV10-3,NA,TGTGCCATCAAGCCGTCGCAGGGGAACACTGAAGCTTTCTTT,CAIKPSQGNTEAFF